This T cell receptor beta chain comes out of a study of identical twins' blood T cells. A previously described protocol, modified, built RNA-based TCR cDNA libraries. MiXCR, run by TCRdb on the 5' RACE reads, gives a single entry per CDR3 protein. The table lists fewer than 450,000 distinct CDR3 sequences, over 25% of them singletons. CDR1 is SNHLY, CDR2 FYNNEI, per germline. CDR3 length: 14 amino acids. As concerns this clonotype: At one boundary the junction diverges from the germline segment, which might be a read error.

The sample taken for sequencing was PBMCs. The sequence derives from a woman aged 18 to 55 in good health. J is TRBJ2-5 and V is TRBV2, with 12 positions matching TRBD2. As DNA, the CDR3 is TGTGCCAGCTTTGGACTAGCGGGGAAAGATACCCAGTACTTC. This translates into CASFGLAGKDTQYF.